This T cell receptor (beta chain) was captured by sequencing in a study of graft-versus-host responses after intestinal transplantation. Regarding this clone: What it recognizes is unknown.

The method was immunoSEQ multiplex PCR; TCRdb's version includes in-frame clones alone and lacks a portion of them. Of tens of thousands of clones listed, roughly 90% are singletons. Here the sequenced sample was unstimulated CD8+ T cells sorted from spleen or lymph node cells, taken before intestinal transplant. The sequence came from a human donor who received an intestinal transplant.

CDR3 sequence reads: CASSLDGSTNYGYTF. The DNA of the CDR3 is TGTGCCAGCAGCTTGGACGGGAGTACCAACTATGGCTACACCTTC. The chain couples TRBV5-4 to TRBJ1-2; D call uncertain. The germline CDR1 and CDR2 sequences are SGHNT and YYREEE (reference sequence). V was trimmed by 0 bases and J by 2 bases, leaving 11 bases between them. The CDR3 has 15 amino acids.